The 17 T cell receptor beta chains below come from one sample, sequenced in a study of T cell clonality in common variable immunodeficiency. Profiling relied on immunoSEQ multiplex PCR, and the TCRdb table lists in-frame clones only, not all of them. The sample was found to contain tens of thousands of clones, and every one recurs. The sequencing input was peripheral blood mononuclear cells. The source is a person aged 18-69 years in good health.

This clone was seen repeatedly, ten times or more. The sequence runs out 3 residues before the end of the CDR3; the remainder is reconstructed from the germline J gene. The V call is TRBV7-9, the J call TRBJ1-3; no clear D. V shed 5 bases and J shed 2 bases, with 13 bases lying between them. The CDR3 length is 15 residues. The V gene's germline CDR1 is SEHNR and CDR2 FQNEAQ (reference sequence). Partial CDR3 DNA: TGTGCCAGCAGCGCAACTTCGGGGACTGGAAACACC. This translates into CASSATSGTGNT. The whole CDR3 reads CASSATSGTGNTIYF.

This clone has ten or more counts. The read terminates 3 residues before the CDR3 end, so the remaining end is supplied by the germline J gene. V gene TRBV29-1 combines with J gene TRBJ2-7, with TRBD1 matching 8 bases. Germline V gene lookup returns CDR1 SQVTM and CDR2 ANQGSEA. Unmatched junction bases numbered 2, after V lost 7 bases and J lost 3 bases. The CDR3 runs to 11 residues. The sequenced CDR3 bases are TGCAGCGGCGGGACAGGCTACGAG. Its protein product is CSGGTGYE. The entire CDR3 reads CSGGTGYEQYF.

This clone was seen at least ten times. From the germline J gene comes the end of the CDR3, since the read stops 3 residues before it. V gene TRBV12-3 or TRBV12-4 combines with J gene TRBJ2-1, with TRBD1 matching over 7 bases. V shed 6 bases, J shed 8 bases, and the junction held 7 bases outside the gene matches. CDR3 length equals 13 residues. The CDR3 bases that were read are TGTGCCAGCAGACGACAGGGAATCGATGAG. This translates into CASRRQGIDE. The complete CDR3 sequence is CASRRQGIDEQFF.

Points on this clone: With the read ending 3 residues before the CDR3 end, the germline J gene is used to fill in that end. The chain recombines TRBV13 with TRBJ2-7, with 7 bases identical to TRBD2. CDR1 and CDR2 (germline): PRHDT, FYEKMQ (reference sequence). Unmatched junction bases numbered 15, after V lost 4 bases and J lost 3 bases. The CDR3 consists of 17 residues. The CDR3 reads CASSSQKWAGVGYEQYF. Partial CDR3 DNA: TGTGCCAGCAGCTCCCAGAAGTGGGCGGGAGTCGGCTACGAG. The variable domain in full, completed from reference TRBV13 and TRBJ2-7, reads AAGVIQSPRHLIKEKRETATLKCYPIPRHDTVYWYQQGPGQDPQFLISFYEKMQSDKGSIPDRFSAQQFSDYHSELNMSSLELGDSALYFCASSSQKWAGVGYEQYFGPGTRLTVT.

This clone appeared many times. The read stops 3 residues short of the end of the CDR3; the missing end is completed from the germline J gene. The rearrangement joins TRBV7-3 to TRBJ1-2; 7 nucleotides match TRBD1. Germline V gene lookup returns CDR1 SGHTA and CDR2 FQGTGA. The CDR3 totals 13 residues. This CDR3 is CASSLEGARGYTF. CDR3 bases read: TGTGCCAGCAGCTTAGAGGGGGCCAGGGGC.

This clone was detected a few times. This CDR3 reads CASSEGGTAAYEQYF. The part of the CDR3 DNA that was read is TGTGCCAGCAGTGAAGGAGGGACAGCGGCCTACGAG. The J gene is TRBJ2-7, the V gene TRBV6-1; the match to TRBD1 covers 7 bases. The read terminates 3 residues ahead of where the CDR3 ends, so the germline J gene completes it. The CDR3 totals 15 residues. Trimming at V came to 1 base and at J to 2 bases, leaving 5 bases not matched to a gene. Germline V gene data show CDR1 as MNHNS and CDR2 as SASEGT.

At least ten counts were recorded for this clone. The read falls 3 residues short of the CDR3 end, and the missing part is taken from the germline J gene. The J gene is TRBJ1-5, the V gene TRBV10-3, with no clear D. The CDR3 is 14 residues long. V was cut by 3 bases and J by 3 bases, with 9 bases left in between. Germline CDR1 and CDR2: ENHRY and SYGVKD. The sequenced part of the CDR3 DNA is TGTGCCATCAGTGATTTAGGGTCCAATCAGCCC. Protein: CAISDLGSNQP. In full, the CDR3 is CAISDLGSNQPQHF.

This clone was seen ten or more times. Sequencing ends 3 residues short of the CDR3 end; the germline J gene provides the rest. The chain recombines TRBV7-2 with TRBJ1-2; D is perhaps TRBD1 (6 bases). V was cut by 4 bases and J by 6 bases, with 12 bases left in between. In germline, CDR1 is SGHTA, CDR2 FQGNSA. The CDR3 is 13 residues long. CDR3 in amino acids: CASSSAQGHGYTF. The sequenced CDR3 bases are TGTGCCAGCAGCTCTGCACAGGGACATGGC. The full variable domain, with the rest looked up from reference TRBV7-2 and TRBJ1-2, is GAGVSQSPSNKVTEKGKDVELRCDPISGHTALYWYRQSLGQGLEFLIYFQGNSAPDKSGLPSDRFSAERTGGSVSTLTIQRTQQEDSAVYLCASSSAQGHGYTFGSGTRLTVV.

The sample holds a few counts of this clone. Sequencing ends 3 residues short of the CDR3 end; the germline J gene provides the rest. V and J are TRBV27 and TRBJ2-7; 10 nucleotides match TRBD2. Germline V gives CDR1 MNHEY, CDR2 SMNVEV (reference sequence). The CDR3 is 14 residues long. Losses at the gene ends were 3 bases for V and 6 bases for J; bases not matched to a gene: 5. CDR3 sequence: CASSFSGRTTEQYF. The covered CDR3 bases are TGTGCCAGCAGTTTTAGCGGGAGGACGACCGAG.

This clone was seen ten or more times. Read data end 3 residues before the CDR3 end; the end is taken from the germline J gene. This chain joins TRBV20-1 and TRBJ2-2; 9 bases agree with TRBD2. Germline V gene data show CDR1 as DFQATT and CDR2 as SNEGSKA (reference sequence). The CDR3 spans 15 residues. V gave up 1 base and J gave up 3 bases; unmatched junction bases: 3. The CDR3 here is CSARVAGAYTGELFF. The CDR3 DNA, read in part, is TGCAGTGCTAGAGTAGCGGGGGCGTACACCGGGGAG.

The table lists this clone with many counts. The sequence runs out 3 residues before the end of the CDR3; the remainder is reconstructed from the germline J gene. This chain joins TRBV2 and TRBJ2-1; TRBD1 aligns across 8 bases. The ends lost 5 bases at V and 0 bases at J; junction bases unmatched: 3. Germline CDR1 is SNHLY and CDR2 is FYNNEI. The CDR3 consists of 15 residues. The CDR3: CASSRTGSSYNEQFF. Incomplete CDR3 DNA: TGTGCCAGCAGTCGGACAGGGAGCTCCTACAATGAG. Supplemented by reference TRBV2 and TRBJ2-1, the full variable domain reads EPEVTQTPSHQVTQMGQEVILRCVPISNHLYFYWYRQILGQKVEFLVSFYNNEISEKSEIFDDQFSVERPDGSNFTLKIRSTKLEDSAMYFCASSRTGSSYNEQFFGPGTRLTVL.

This clone showed up many times. The CDR3 end is not reached by the read, which stops 3 residues before it; the germline J gene fills it in. The V gene is TRBV28, the J gene TRBJ1-6; no firm D call. V gave up 6 bases and J gave up 6 bases, with 12 bases separating them. CDR3 length: 14 amino acids. Germline CDR1 reads MDHEN; CDR2 reads SYDVKM. The CDR3: CASRLHRPNSPLHF. The CDR3 bases that were read are TGTGCCAGCAGACTTCACAGACCTAATTCACCC. Full variable domain (remainder filled in from reference TRBV28 and TRBJ1-6): DVKVTQSSRYLVKRTGEKVFLECVQDMDHENMFWYRQDPGLGLRLIYFSYDVKMKEKGDIPEGYSVSREKKERFSLILESASTNQTSMYLCASRLHRPNSPLHFGNGTRLTVT.

This clone has a count of ten or more. An end of the junction does not agree with germline; a read error may underlie this. The read terminates 3 residues before the CDR3 end, so the remaining end is supplied by the germline J gene. The J gene is TRBJ2-3, the V gene TRBV20-1; 7 nucleotides align to TRBD1. CDR1 and CDR2 from the germline V gene are DFQATT and SNEGSKA (reference sequence). The CDR3 loop spans 14 amino acids. Partial CDR3 DNA: TGCAGTGCCAAGGACAGGTTCCGCACAGGTACG. Its protein product is CSAKDRFRTGT. The entire CDR3 reads CSAKDRFRTGTQYF.

This clone came up many times. The read comes to an end 3 residues before the CDR3 does, leaving the germline J gene to fill in the end. The chain is built from TRBV27 and TRBJ1-6; a weak D match, TRBD1 (5 bases). V lost 5 bases and J lost 10, with 18 bases in between. The CDR3 has 15 amino acids. Germline V gene data show CDR1 as MNHEY and CDR2 as SMNVEV (reference sequence). The CDR3 bases that were read are TGTGCCAGCAGTGAAGGGCAGGGAAGGAGCTCACCC. Translated, it gives CASSEGQGRSSP. The entire CDR3 protein is CASSEGQGRSSPLHF.

The table lists this clone with many counts. The read terminates 3 residues ahead of where the CDR3 ends, so the germline J gene completes it. The rearrangement uses TRBV19 and TRBJ2-1; 8 bases map to TRBD2. The CDR3 loop spans 17 amino acids. Looked up from germline, CDR1 is LNHDA and CDR2 is SQIVND (reference sequence). V was pared by 5 bases and J by 0 bases, with 9 bases of the junction left unmatched. The DNA read from the CDR3 is TGTGCCAGTAGTCTCTTCGGGGGGGGTAGCTCCTACAATGAG. This codes for CASSLFGGGSSYNE. The full CDR3 protein reads CASSLFGGGSSYNEQFF.

This clone has ten or more counts. The CDR3 is cut off 3 residues early in the read; its end comes from the germline J gene. The chain employs TRBV5-5 and TRBJ2-3; 10 nucleotides align to TRBD1. V was clipped by 4 bases and J by 4 bases; unmatched bases: 3. From germline, CDR1 is SGHKS and CDR2 YYEKEE (reference sequence). This CDR3 spans 14 amino acids. Partial CDR3 DNA: TGTGCCAGCAGCGTGACAGGGGGCCCAGATACG. Protein sequence: CASSVTGGPDT. From start to end, the CDR3 is CASSVTGGPDTQYF.

This clone came up many times. The read halts 3 residues ahead of the CDR3 end, with the missing end drawn from the germline J gene. The genes are TRBV18 and TRBJ2-7; a weak D match, TRBD1 (5 bases). Trimming shortened V by 3 bases and J by 5 bases, and 11 bases separated the two germline ends. The length of the CDR3 is 13 residues. The germline V gene encodes CDR1 KGHSH and CDR2 LQKENI. This CDR3 is CASSPQGINEQYF. The CDR3 bases that were read are TGTGCCAGCTCACCGCAGGGTATCAACGAG.